The 17 T cell receptor beta chains below were found in one sample sequenced in a study of PD-1 blockade in mismatch repair-deficient tumors. Produced via immunoSEQ multiplex PCR; TCRdb's table is partial and in-frame only. The table lists around 68,000 clones, approximately 78% of them singletons. The sequences come from peripheral blood, collected 2 weeks after starting pembrolizumab. Receptor source: an adult with mismatch repair-deficient cancer.

This clone was observed a handful of times. The rearrangement links TRBV5-1 to TRBJ2-1, with D hard to call. From germline, CDR1 is SGHRS and CDR2 YFSETQ. CDR3 length equals 15 residues. The V end lost 0 bases, the J end lost 9 bases, and 16 bases lay between the germline ends. The DNA of the CDR3 is TGCGCCAGCAGCTTGGGGGTGGATTTAGCAGGTGAGCAGTTCTTC. Its translation is CASSLGVDLAGEQFF. Full variable domain (missing parts from reference TRBV5-1 and TRBJ2-1): KAGVTQTPRYLIKTRGQQVTLSCSPISGHRSVSWYQQTPGQGLQFLFEYFSETQRNKGNFPGRFSGRQFSNSRSEMNVSTLELGDSALYLCASSLGVDLAGEQFFGPGTRLTVL.

This clone has only a few counts. V usage is TRBV10-3 and J usage is TRBJ2-7; 11 positions match TRBD2. Germline V gives CDR1 ENHRY, CDR2 SYGVKD. Trimming cost V 8 bases and J 5 bases; bases outside gene matches: 5. The CDR3 is 13 amino acids. CDR3 region: CAIVGTSGNEQYF. As DNA, the CDR3 is TGTGCCATCGTGGGGACTAGCGGCAACGAGCAGTACTTC.

This clone showed up just a few times. The chain recombines TRBV28 with TRBJ2-7, with a possible D match to TRBD2 (6 bases). V gave up 5 bases and J gave up 4 bases, with 12 bases separating them. Germline V lookup: CDR1 MDHEN, CDR2 SYDVKM. CDR3 length: 13 residues. This CDR3 reads CASSIGTQYEQYF. As DNA, the CDR3 is TGTGCCAGCAGTATAGGGACTCAATACGAGCAGTACTTC.

This clone was observed a few times. The V and J genes are TRBV2 and TRBJ1-5; the match to TRBD1 covers 8 bases. Germline CDR1 and CDR2: SNHLY and FYNNEI. V lost 6 bases, J lost 0 bases, and 7 bases stayed unmatched. This CDR3 has 16 residues. The DNA of the CDR3 is TGTGCCAGCAGATATGGACAGGGACTTAGCAATCAGCCCCAGCATTTT. Its translation is CASRYGQGLSNQPQHF.

This chain uses TRBV5-1 with TRBJ2-2; D may be TRBD1 or TRBD2 (5 bases each). V was clipped by 0 bases and J by 4 bases, with 13 bases between them. Germline CDR1 and CDR2: SGHRS and YFSETQ. The CDR3 has 16 residues. CDR3 residues: CASSLVAERGTGELFF. CDR3 in DNA: TGCGCCAGCAGCTTGGTGGCCGAGAGGGGCACCGGGGAGCTGTTTTTT.

This chain joins TRBV18 and TRBJ2-1; D is uncertain. Trimming took 3 bases from V and 1 from J, leaving 16 bases between them. CDR3 length: 17 residues. Germline assignment: CDR1 KGHSH and CDR2 LQKENI. The CDR3 DNA is TGTGCCAGCTCACCTTCAGATAACAGAGCATCCTACAATGAGCAGTTCTTC. It codes for CASSPSDNRASYNEQFF.

This chain joins TRBV7-2 and TRBJ2-7, with D perhaps TRBD1 or TRBD2 (5 bases each). Looked up from germline, CDR1 is SGHTA and CDR2 is FQGNSA. The CDR3 has 15 amino acids. V was cut by 1 base and J by 0 bases, with 10 bases left in between. The chain's CDR3 is CASSLGGSSSYEQYF. Written as DNA, the CDR3 is TGTGCCAGCAGCTTAGGGGGGTCCAGCTCCTACGAGCAGTACTTC.

The chain links TRBV7-2 to TRBJ1-1; 7 bases align to TRBD1. Germline-derived CDR1 and CDR2 are SGHTA and FQGNSA. V shed 1 base and J 8 bases; nucleotides not matched to a gene: 4. This CDR3 has 13 residues. CDR3 coding DNA: TGTGCCAGCAGCTTAGGGGACAGAATAGAAGCTTTCTTT. Translated, it gives CASSLGDRIEAFF. The full variable domain, its missing parts supplied by reference TRBV7-2 and TRBJ1-1, is GAGVSQSPSNKVTEKGKDVELRCDPISGHTALYWYRQSLGQGLEFLIYFQGNSAPDKSGLPSDRFSAERTGGSVSTLTIQRTQQEDSAVYLCASSLGDRIEAFFGQGTRLTVV.

This CDR3 reads CASSLEDLVPHF. The DNA for the CDR3 is TGTGCCAGCAGCTTAGAGGATCTTGTCCCGCATTTT. The genes are TRBV7-9 and TRBJ1-5; no firm D call. Germline V lookup: CDR1 SEHNR, CDR2 FQNEAQ (reference sequence). The CDR3 contains 12 residues. Trimming removed 1 base from V and 15 bases from J, with 13 bases in between.

This clone turned up a few times. The V call is TRBV2, the J call TRBJ1-2; TRBD1 aligns across 8 bases. Germline loops: CDR1 SNHLY, CDR2 FYNNEI. The CDR3 extends over 14 amino acids. V was clipped by 7 bases and J by 4 bases; unmatched bases: 8. The CDR3 here is CASIVGQGFYGYTF. The CDR3 DNA follows: TGTGCCAGCATCGTCGGACAGGGCTTCTATGGCTACACCTTC.

The chain recombines TRBV7-2 with TRBJ2-7, with D uncertain. Looked up from germline, CDR1 is SGHTA and CDR2 is FQGNSA. Trimming stripped 5 bases from V and 4 bases from J, with 18 bases between. The CDR3 contains 15 residues. The CDR3 here is CASSRVRLSSYEQYF. As DNA, the CDR3 is TGTGCCAGCAGCCGAGTCCGGTTATCGTCGTACGAGCAGTACTTC.

The chain employs TRBV19 and TRBJ1-5; possible D gene TRBD1, 5 bases. CDR1 and CDR2 (germline): LNHDA, SQIVND (reference sequence). Trimming shortened V by 10 bases and J by 6 bases, and 19 bases separated the two germline ends. The CDR3 spans 14 residues. This CDR3 reads CATRGGVQGQPQHF. CDR3 nucleotide sequence: TGTGCCACCCGCGGGGGGGTCCAGGGTCAGCCCCAGCATTTT. The full variable domain, in which reference TRBV19 and TRBJ1-5 provide the parts outside the CDR3, is DGGITQSPKYLFRKEGQNVTLSCEQNLNHDAMYWYRQDPGQGLRLIYYSQIVNDFQKGDIAEGYSVSREKKESFPLTVTSAQKNPTAFYLCATRGGVQGQPQHFGDGTRLSIL.

This chain connects TRBV30 to TRBJ1-2; TRBD1 might be the D (5 bases). This CDR3 has 13 residues. In germline, CDR1 is GTSNPN, CDR2 SVGIG (reference sequence). The germline V and J ends were trimmed by 1 base and 4 bases, with 10 bases remaining between them. CDR3 amino acids: CAWSEGAGYGYTF. The CDR3 region has the DNA TGTGCCTGGAGTGAAGGGGCGGGCTATGGCTACACCTTC.

The chain couples TRBV19 to TRBJ1-5; no clear D. The V gene's germline CDR1 is LNHDA and CDR2 SQIVND (reference sequence). V was cut by 2 bases and J by 8 bases, with 19 bases left in between. The CDR3 is made up of 16 amino acids. This CDR3 reads CASSIHLSLVNKPQHF. Here the CDR3 DNA reads TGTGCCAGTAGTATACATCTGTCCCTGGTAAATAAGCCCCAGCATTTT.

This clone was seen only a few times. This chain links TRBV27 with TRBJ2-7, with 8 positions matching TRBD2. The CDR3 covers 11 residues. The germline CDR1 and CDR2 sequences are MNHEY and SMNVEV (reference sequence). J lost 8 bases, V lost 6 bases, and 3 bases had no gene match. The CDR3 nucleotides are TGTGCCAGCAGCAATAGCGGGAAGCAGTACTTC. Translated, it gives CASSNSGKQYF.

This clone is medium-sized within its sample. The sample carries other DNA sequences with the same CDR3. This rearrangement joins TRBV5-4 to TRBJ2-7; 9 bases match TRBD1. The CDR3 consists of 13 residues. Germline lookup yields CDR1 SGHNT and CDR2 YYREEE (reference sequence). V dropped 4 bases and J dropped 7; count of bases not matched to a gene: 6. CDR3 in DNA: TGTGCCAGCAGCCTACAGGGGGCGAATGAGCAGTACTTC. This translates into CASSLQGANEQYF.

The V and J genes are TRBV25-1 and TRBJ1-2; D is perhaps TRBD1 (6 bases). V dropped 4 bases and J dropped 7 bases, with 16 bases sitting between them. The CDR3 spans 14 residues. CDR1 is MGHDK and CDR2 is SYGVNS in the germline V gene. CDR3 nucleotides: TGTGCCAGCAGTGGTTGGGTGGGGGGCTTTGGCTACACCTTC. This translates into CASSGWVGGFGYTF.